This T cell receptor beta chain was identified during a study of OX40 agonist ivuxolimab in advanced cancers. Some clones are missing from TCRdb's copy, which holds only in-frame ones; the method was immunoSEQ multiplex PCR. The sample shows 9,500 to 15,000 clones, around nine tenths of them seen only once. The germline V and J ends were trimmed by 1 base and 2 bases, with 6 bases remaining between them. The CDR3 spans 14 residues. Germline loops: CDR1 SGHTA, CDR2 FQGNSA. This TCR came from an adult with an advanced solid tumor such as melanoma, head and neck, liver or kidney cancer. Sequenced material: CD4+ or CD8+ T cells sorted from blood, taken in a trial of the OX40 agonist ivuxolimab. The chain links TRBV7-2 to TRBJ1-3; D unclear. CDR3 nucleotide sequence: TGTGCCAGCAGCTTAGTGGGAGCTGGAAACACCATATATTTT. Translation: CASSLVGAGNTIYF.